These T cell receptor beta chains were read from a single sample in a study of cytomegalovirus exposure and HLA in healthy donors. The table came from immunoSEQ multiplex PCR; TCRdb's copy has only in-frame clones and leaves some out. The sample consists of about 250,000 clones, about 77% of them appearing once. Sequenced input: PBMCs. All receptors derive from a boy aged 5-17 years in good health and CMV-seronegative. CDR3s include the opening cysteine and the closing phenylalanine or tryptophan. The order of the fields is clone size, J gene, V gene, D gene, CDR3 protein. D genes are given only for firm matches. Some rows have no size entry. The others give once, few or many, or a class for an expanded clone.

size: -; J: TRBJ2-7; V: TRBV6-6; D: TRBD1; CDR3: CASSYIGTAYEQYF
size: -; J: TRBJ1-5; V: TRBV10-2; D: -; CDR3: CASSERSLGQPYSNQPQHF
size: few; J: TRBJ1-2; V: TRBV10-3; D: -; CDR3: CAISESRGSLYGYTF
size: -; J: TRBJ1-2; V: TRBV7-9; D: -; CDR3: CASSLGTVPYGYTF
size: -; J: TRBJ1-1; V: TRBV9; D: TRBD1; CDR3: CASSPRGQENTEAFF
size: -; J: TRBJ2-1; V: TRBV19; D: -; CDR3: CATSRGHEQFF
size: -; J: TRBJ2-2; V: TRBV25-1; D: -; CDR3: CASSHSEGPNTGELFF
size: -; J: TRBJ1-2; V: TRBV15; D: -; CDR3: CATSRERGTQGHYGYTF
size: -; J: TRBJ2-7; V: TRBV19; D: TRBD1; CDR3: CASSINRDRGAAPYEQYF
size: -; J: TRBJ2-7; V: TRBV27; D: -; CDR3: CASRGLPSYEQYF
size: few; J: TRBJ2-7; V: TRBV7-9; D: TRBD1; CDR3: CASSSRDRGPQYF
size: -; J: TRBJ2-7; V: TRBV27; D: -; CDR3: CASSFSNGGQYF
size: -; J: TRBJ2-5; V: TRBV5-4; D: TRBD2; CDR3: CASSEQPGLQETQYF
size: -; J: TRBJ1-1; V: TRBV5-6; D: -; CDR3: CASSYGATENTEAFF